These 10 T cell receptor beta chains were all obtained from the same sample, sequenced in a study of CD8+ T cells in alopecia areata. cDNA serving as the sequencing template came from extracted, reverse transcribed RNA. Data came from immunoSEQ multiplex PCR; TCRdb stores just in-frame clones and leaves some out. This repertoire shows under 150,000 clones, less than 65% found once; its top ten account for 30% to 45%. The sequenced sample was CD8+ T cells sorted from blood. These receptors all come from a human donor in good health.

The table lists this clone with many counts. The chain has TRBV28 and TRBJ1-5; D ambiguous. CDR1 and CDR2 from the germline V gene are MDHEN and SYDVKM. V was shortened by 2 bases and J by 5 bases, with 10 bases between the two germline ends. The CDR3 consists of 14 residues. The DNA for the CDR3 is TGTGCCAGCAGTTTAGTGCGATTCGATCAGCCCCAGCATTTT. This encodes CASSLVRFDQPQHF.

In its sample, this clone was seen once. V usage is TRBV13 and J usage is TRBJ1-1, with D hard to call. Germline V gene sequence: CDR1 PRHDT, CDR2 FYEKMQ (reference sequence). This CDR3 contains 13 residues. Between the trimmed V and J ends, which lost 1 base and 3 bases, there was a span of 6 bases. As DNA, the CDR3 is TGTGCCAGCAGCTTAGCCCAGCACACTGAAGCTTTCTTT. It is translated as CASSLAQHTEAFF. Combining the CDR3 with reference TRBV13 and TRBJ1-1 gives the whole variable domain AAGVIQSPRHLIKEKRETATLKCYPIPRHDTVYWYQQGPGQDPQFLISFYEKMQSDKGSIPDRFSAQQFSDYHSELNMSSLELGDSALYFCASSLAQHTEAFFGQGTRLTVV.

The chain links TRBV29-1 to TRBJ2-1; D is unresolved. This CDR3 is 15 amino acids long. Trimming left V 6 bases short and J 0 bases short, with 15 bases between. CDR1 is SQVTM, CDR2 ANQGSEA, per germline. The CDR3 is CSVPQPPSSYNEQFF. As DNA, the CDR3 is TGCAGCGTACCGCAGCCTCCGAGCTCCTACAATGAGCAGTTCTTC.

This rearrangement joins TRBV4-1 to TRBJ2-5; 10 nucleotides agree with TRBD2. Germline V gives CDR1 MGHRA, CDR2 YSYEKL. V shed 6 bases, J shed 0 bases, and the junction held 7 bases outside the gene matches. The CDR3 covers 16 residues. CDR3 sequence: CASRQTSGTYQETQYF. The CDR3 DNA reads as TGCGCCAGCAGACAAACTAGCGGGACGTACCAAGAGACCCAGTACTTC.

CDR3 protein: CASSVSSNEQFF. The CDR3 DNA reads TGTGCCAGCAGCGTAAGTAGCAATGAGCAGTTCTTC. The gene calls are TRBV9 and TRBJ2-1; D gene uncertain. The length of the CDR3 is 12 residues. CDR1 and CDR2 (germline): SGDLS, YYNGEE. V lost 1 base, J lost 6 bases, and 5 bases lay in between.

Only one count was recorded for this clone. The rearrangement links TRBV29-1 to TRBJ2-5, with TRBD1 matching over 9 bases. The V segment lost 6 bases and the J segment 4 bases; nucleotides outside the gene matches: 9. The CDR3 runs 14 residues. Germline V lookup: CDR1 SQVTM, CDR2 ANQGSEA. In nucleotides, the CDR3 is TGCAGCGTCGGACGCACAGGGGGCACAGAGACCCAGTACTTC. It translates to CSVGRTGGTETQYF. The variable domain in full, completed from reference TRBV29-1 and TRBJ2-5, reads SAVISQKPSRDICQRGTSLTIQCQVDSQVTMMFWYRQQPGQSLTLIATANQGSEATYESGFVIDKFPISRPNLTFSTLTVSNMSPEDSSIYLCSVGRTGGTETQYFGPGTRLLVL.

The chain employs TRBV30 and TRBJ2-3; 7 bases agree with TRBD1. The germline V gene encodes CDR1 GTSNPN and CDR2 SVGIG (reference sequence). Germline trimming cut 6 bases from V and 0 bases from J; bases unmatched to any gene: 9. The CDR3 runs 15 residues. CDR3 protein: CACLPEGASTDTQYF. In DNA form, the CDR3 reads TGTGCCTGCCTTCCAGAGGGGGCGAGCACAGATACGCAGTATTTT.

V is TRBV6-5 and J is TRBJ1-1, with D unresolved. Trimming pared 6 bases from V and 7 bases from J, leaving 9 bases between. Germline V gives CDR1 MNHEY, CDR2 SVGAGI. The CDR3 runs 11 residues. The CDR3 protein is CASRQNHEAFF. The CDR3 region has the DNA TGTGCCAGCAGGCAAAATCATGAAGCTTTCTTT.

This chain uses TRBV25-1 with TRBJ2-2; D not certain. V lost 4 bases and J 2 bases, leaving 5 bases between the germline ends. This CDR3 has 13 amino acids. Germline assignment: CDR1 MGHDK and CDR2 SYGVNS. CDR3 sequence: CASSAHNTGELFF. The CDR3 DNA reads TGTGCCAGCAGTGCCCATAACACCGGGGAGCTGTTTTTT.

V usage is TRBV7-9 and J usage is TRBJ2-6; 8 nucleotides agree with TRBD1. The CDR3 sequence is 16 residues long. Trimming removed 5 bases from V and 4 bases from J; junction bases left unmatched: 7. CDR1 and CDR2 from the germline V gene are SEHNR and FQNEAQ (reference sequence). The CDR3 nucleotides read TGTGCCAGCAGCACCCGGACAGGGAGCGGGGCCAACGTCCTGACTTTC. Its protein product is CASSTRTGSGANVLTF.